A selection of T cell receptor beta chains follows, all from one sample in a study of blood T cell repertoires in COVID-19. The method was immunoSEQ multiplex PCR; TCRdb's version includes in-frame clones alone and lacks a portion of them. This sample has around 340,000 clones, with more than 70% found just once. The sequenced sample was peripheral blood. These receptor sequences come from a woman aged 60-75 years with COVID-19, enrolled during active disease. The CDR3 runs from the conserved cysteine through the conserved F or W. Fields, in order: J gene, V gene, clone size, D gene, CDR3 protein, CDR3 DNA. D genes are given only for firm matches. For some rows the clone size is stated as once, few or many, or as a class when expanded; others skip it.

j_gene: TRBJ2-3; v_gene: TRBV4-2; abundance: .; d_gene: TRBD2; CDR3aa: CASSRVAGGSTDTQYF; CDR3nt: TGTGCCAGCAGCCGGGTAGCGGGGGGGAGCACAGATACGCAGTATTTT
j_gene: TRBJ1-2; v_gene: TRBV11-2; abundance: .; d_gene: TRBD1; CDR3aa: CASRQQGARYGYTF; CDR3nt: TGTGCCAGCAGACAACAGGGGGCGAGGTATGGCTACACCTTC
j_gene: TRBJ1-6; v_gene: TRBV30; abundance: .; d_gene: TRBD1; CDR3aa: CAWRIVVRGRKNSPLHF; CDR3nt: TGTGCCTGGAGGATCGTGGTGAGGGGGCGAAAAAATTCACCCCTCCACTTT
j_gene: TRBJ1-3; v_gene: TRBV5-1; abundance: .; d_gene: .; CDR3aa: CASSFGKTDGNTIYF; CDR3nt: TGCGCCAGCAGCTTTGGGAAGACAGACGGAAACACCATATATTTT
j_gene: TRBJ1-1; v_gene: TRBV20-1; abundance: .; d_gene: .; CDR3aa: CSASPSMLGATEAFF; CDR3nt: TGCAGTGCTAGTCCAAGCATGCTGGGGGCCACTGAAGCTTTCTTT
j_gene: TRBJ2-7; v_gene: TRBV6-1; abundance: .; d_gene: TRBD1; CDR3aa: CASSEGRPGQPTYEQYF; CDR3nt: TGTGCCAGCAGTGAAGGTAGACCGGGACAGCCAACCTACGAGCAGTACTTC
j_gene: TRBJ1-3; v_gene: TRBV5-1; abundance: .; d_gene: TRBD1; CDR3aa: CASSSTGEGNTIYF; CDR3nt: TGCGCCAGCAGCTCTACAGGGGAAGGAAACACCATATATTTT
j_gene: TRBJ2-3; v_gene: TRBV15; abundance: .; d_gene: TRBD1; CDR3aa: CATSRLGQDGTDTQYF; CDR3nt: TGTGCCACCAGCAGGCTGGGACAGGATGGCACAGATACGCAGTATTTT
j_gene: TRBJ1-4; v_gene: TRBV21-1; abundance: .; d_gene: .; CDR3aa: CASSDRDRKSTNEKLFF; CDR3nt: TGTGCCAGCAGCGACCGGGACAGAAAATCTACTAATGAAAAACTGTTTTTT
j_gene: TRBJ2-4; v_gene: TRBV20-1; abundance: .; d_gene: .; CDR3aa: CSASDRIAKNIQYF; CDR3nt: TGCAGTGCTAGTGACAGAATAGCCAAAAACATTCAGTACTTC
j_gene: TRBJ2-7; v_gene: TRBV6-5; abundance: .; d_gene: .; CDR3aa: CASRIPGTLIYEQYF; CDR3nt: TGTGCCAGCAGGATACCCGGGACACTAATCTACGAGCAGTACTTC
j_gene: TRBJ2-2; v_gene: TRBV7-3; abundance: .; d_gene: TRBD2; CDR3aa: CASSITSGLNTGELFF; CDR3nt: TGTGCCAGCAGCATAACTAGCGGGTTGAACACCGGGGAGCTGTTTTTT
j_gene: TRBJ2-7; v_gene: TRBV5-1; abundance: .; d_gene: TRBD2; CDR3aa: CASSGGRGQSEQYF; CDR3nt: TGCGCCAGCAGCGGCGGGAGGGGGCAAAGCGAGCAGTACTTC
j_gene: TRBJ1-1; v_gene: TRBV19; abundance: .; d_gene: .; CDR3aa: CASSTSRGTEAFF; CDR3nt: TGTGCCAGTAGTACTTCTCGGGGGACTGAAGCTTTCTTT
j_gene: TRBJ1-2; v_gene: TRBV11-2; abundance: .; d_gene: TRBD1; CDR3aa: CASSLEDRDYGYTF; CDR3nt: TGTGCCAGCAGCTTAGAGGACAGGGACTATGGCTACACCTTC
j_gene: TRBJ2-3; v_gene: TRBV7-9; abundance: .; d_gene: .; CDR3aa: CASSLGRNPDTQYF; CDR3nt: TGTGCCAGCAGCTTAGGGAGGAACCCAGATACGCAGTATTTT
j_gene: TRBJ1-1; v_gene: TRBV19; abundance: .; d_gene: .; CDR3aa: CASSMSRGAEAFF; CDR3nt: TGTGCCAGTAGTATGTCCAGGGGTGCTGAAGCTTTCTTT
j_gene: TRBJ1-5; v_gene: TRBV20-1; abundance: .; d_gene: .; CDR3aa: CSATERWGGNQPQHF; CDR3nt: TGCAGTGCTACTGAGCGGTGGGGGGGCAATCAGCCCCAGCATTTT
j_gene: TRBJ2-3; v_gene: TRBV9; abundance: .; d_gene: .; CDR3aa: CASTPLASGTDTQYF; CDR3nt: TGTGCCAGCACCCCCCTGGCTTCAGGCACAGATACGCAGTATTTT
j_gene: TRBJ1-6; v_gene: TRBV5-1; abundance: .; d_gene: .; CDR3aa: CASSPGTIPPPLHF; CDR3nt: TGCGCCAGCAGCCCCGGGACTATTCCACCACCCCTCCACTTT
j_gene: TRBJ2-7; v_gene: TRBV7-8; abundance: once; d_gene: TRBD1; CDR3aa: CASSPRQGSYEQYF; CDR3nt: TGTGCCAGCAGCCCGAGACAGGGTTCCTACGAGCAGTACTTC
j_gene: TRBJ2-2; v_gene: TRBV6-5; abundance: .; d_gene: .; CDR3aa: CASEGVDTGELFF; CDR3nt: TGTGCCAGTGAGGGGGTCGACACCGGGGAGCTGTTTTTT
j_gene: TRBJ1-2; v_gene: TRBV6-6; abundance: .; d_gene: .; CDR3aa: CASSYGANYGYTF; CDR3nt: TGTGCCAGCAGTTATGGGGCAAACTATGGCTACACCTTC
j_gene: TRBJ1-1; v_gene: TRBV5-1; abundance: .; d_gene: .; CDR3aa: CASRDEQGVATEAFF; CDR3nt: TGCGCCAGCAGGGATGAGCAGGGTGTAGCCACTGAAGCTTTCTTT
j_gene: TRBJ1-4; v_gene: TRBV14; abundance: .; d_gene: .; CDR3aa: CASSQQFNEKLFF; CDR3nt: TGTGCCAGCAGCCAACAGTTTAATGAAAAACTGTTTTTT
j_gene: TRBJ1-5; v_gene: TRBV5-4; abundance: .; d_gene: .; CDR3aa: CASSLWAGVAQPQHF; CDR3nt: TGTGCCAGCAGCTTGTGGGCAGGGGTCGCTCAGCCCCAGCATTTT
j_gene: TRBJ2-1; v_gene: TRBV9; abundance: .; d_gene: .; CDR3aa: CASSALSSSGLHYNEQFF; CDR3nt: TGTGCCAGCAGCGCCCTCTCGTCCTCGGGACTCCATTACAATGAGCAGTTCTTC
j_gene: TRBJ2-4; v_gene: TRBV5-1; abundance: .; d_gene: TRBD2; CDR3aa: CASSPAGGKNIQYF; CDR3nt: TGCGCCAGCAGCCCAGCGGGGGGGAAAAACATTCAGTACTTC
j_gene: TRBJ1-5; v_gene: TRBV28; abundance: .; d_gene: .; CDR3aa: CASSFIDSWGNQPQHF; CDR3nt: TGTGCCAGCAGTTTTATAGACTCGTGGGGCAATCAGCCCCAGCATTTT
j_gene: TRBJ2-1; v_gene: TRBV12-5; abundance: .; d_gene: .; CDR3aa: CASGLEEGEQFF; CDR3nt: TGTGCTAGTGGTTTGGAAGAGGGTGAGCAGTTCTTC
j_gene: TRBJ2-1; v_gene: TRBV9; abundance: few; d_gene: .; CDR3aa: CASSPRHLLSYNEQFF; CDR3nt: TGTGCCAGCAGCCCCCGACACCTTCTCTCCTACAATGAGCAGTTCTTC
j_gene: TRBJ2-3; v_gene: TRBV4-1; abundance: .; d_gene: .; CDR3aa: CASSQELGVTDTQYF; CDR3nt: TGCGCCAGCAGCCAAGAGTTGGGAGTCACAGATACGCAGTATTTT
j_gene: TRBJ2-5; v_gene: TRBV5-5; abundance: .; d_gene: TRBD1; CDR3aa: CASSSHRGVLETQYF; CDR3nt: TGTGCCAGCAGCTCCCACAGGGGTGTATTGGAGACCCAGTACTTC
j_gene: TRBJ1-1; v_gene: TRBV6-5; abundance: .; d_gene: TRBD1; CDR3aa: CASSFGDRGNTEAFF; CDR3nt: TGTGCCAGCAGTTTTGGGGACAGGGGGAACACTGAAGCTTTCTTT
j_gene: TRBJ1-5; v_gene: TRBV2; abundance: once; d_gene: TRBD1; CDR3aa: CASSASLIQGAKQSQHF; CDR3nt: TGTGCCAGCAGCGCCTCCTTGATACAGGGGGCCAAGCAGTCCCAGCATTTT
j_gene: TRBJ1-1; v_gene: TRBV3-1/TRBV3-2; abundance: .; d_gene: .; CDR3aa: CASSHSDRNTEAFF; CDR3nt: TGTGCCAGCAGCCACTCGGACAGGAACACTGAAGCTTTCTTT
j_gene: TRBJ2-7; v_gene: TRBV3-1/TRBV3-2; abundance: .; d_gene: TRBD1; CDR3aa: CASSQGQGAGYEQYF; CDR3nt: TGTGCCAGCAGCCAAGGACAGGGGGCTGGATACGAGCAGTACTTC
j_gene: TRBJ2-5; v_gene: TRBV9; abundance: .; d_gene: TRBD2; CDR3aa: CASSKRVTASGGETQYF; CDR3nt: TGTGCCAGCAGCAAGCGCGTAACGGCTAGCGGGGGGGAGACCCAGTACTTC
j_gene: TRBJ2-2; v_gene: TRBV3-1/TRBV3-2; abundance: once; d_gene: TRBD1; CDR3aa: CASSHVGQGDTGELFF; CDR3nt: TGTGCCAGCAGCCATGTGGGACAGGGTGACACCGGGGAGCTGTTTTTT
j_gene: TRBJ1-1; v_gene: TRBV19; abundance: .; d_gene: .; CDR3aa: CASSTTPLRGTEAFF; CDR3nt: TGTGCCAGTAGTACCACCCCCCTCAGGGGCACTGAAGCTTTCTTT
j_gene: TRBJ2-3; v_gene: TRBV6-6; abundance: .; d_gene: TRBD2; CDR3aa: CASAAGLDADTQYF; CDR3nt: TGTGCCAGCGCAGCCGGACTAGATGCAGATACGCAGTATTTT
j_gene: TRBJ1-5; v_gene: TRBV28; abundance: .; d_gene: TRBD1; CDR3aa: CASSWGQVFRPQHF; CDR3nt: TGTGCCAGCAGTTGGGGACAGGTTTTTAGGCCCCAGCATTTT
j_gene: TRBJ1-1; v_gene: TRBV30; abundance: .; d_gene: .; CDR3aa: CAWRVSGLYTEAFF; CDR3nt: TGTGCCTGGAGGGTGTCGGGACTGTACACTGAAGCTTTCTTT
j_gene: TRBJ2-5; v_gene: TRBV18; abundance: .; d_gene: TRBD1; CDR3aa: CASSIHRGETQYF; CDR3nt: TGTGCCAGCTCGATTCACAGGGGGGAGACCCAGTACTTC
j_gene: TRBJ2-7; v_gene: TRBV5-4; abundance: .; d_gene: .; CDR3aa: CASKNSAQTYEQYF; CDR3nt: TGTGCCAGCAAGAATTCCGCACAAACCTACGAGCAGTACTTC
j_gene: TRBJ1-6; v_gene: TRBV6-1; abundance: .; d_gene: .; CDR3aa: CASSDKQGWDSPLHF; CDR3nt: TGTGCCAGCAGTGACAAACAGGGTTGGGATTCACCCCTCCACTTT
j_gene: TRBJ1-6; v_gene: TRBV5-5; abundance: .; d_gene: .; CDR3aa: CASSVTGLGSPLHF; CDR3nt: TGTGCCAGCAGCGTCACAGGGTTGGGTTCACCCCTCCACTTT
j_gene: TRBJ1-2; v_gene: TRBV6-2/TRBV6-3; abundance: once; d_gene: .; CDR3aa: CASSYGPVYGYTF; CDR3nt: TGTGCCAGCAGTTATGGGCCAGTCTATGGCTACACCTTC
j_gene: TRBJ1-2; v_gene: TRBV6-6; abundance: .; d_gene: TRBD1; CDR3aa: CASKRGTDQSMGYTF; CDR3nt: TGTGCCAGCAAGCGTGGGACAGACCAATCTATGGGCTACACCTTC
j_gene: TRBJ2-7; v_gene: TRBV28; abundance: .; d_gene: TRBD2; CDR3aa: CASSFEAGGQKYEQYF; CDR3nt: TGTGCCAGCAGTTTCGAGGCGGGGGGGCAGAAATACGAGCAGTACTTC